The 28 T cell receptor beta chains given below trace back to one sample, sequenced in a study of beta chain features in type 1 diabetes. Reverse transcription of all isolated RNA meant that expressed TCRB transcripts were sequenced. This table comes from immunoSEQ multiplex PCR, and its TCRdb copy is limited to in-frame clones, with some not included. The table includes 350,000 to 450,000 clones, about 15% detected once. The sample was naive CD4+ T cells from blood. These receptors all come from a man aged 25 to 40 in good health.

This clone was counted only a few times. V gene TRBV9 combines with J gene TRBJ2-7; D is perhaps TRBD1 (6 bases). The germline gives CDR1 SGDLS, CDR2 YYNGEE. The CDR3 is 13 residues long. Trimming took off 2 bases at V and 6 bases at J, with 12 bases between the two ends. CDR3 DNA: TGTGCCAGCAGCGTGGGCCCGACAGGCGAGCAGTACTTC. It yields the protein CASSVGPTGEQYF.

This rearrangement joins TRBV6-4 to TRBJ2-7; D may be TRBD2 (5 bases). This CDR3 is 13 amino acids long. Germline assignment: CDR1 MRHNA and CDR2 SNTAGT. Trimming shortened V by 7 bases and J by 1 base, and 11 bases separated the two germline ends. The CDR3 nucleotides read TGTGCCAGCAATAGCGTAGAATCCTACGAGCAGTACGTC. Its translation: CASNSVESYEQYV.

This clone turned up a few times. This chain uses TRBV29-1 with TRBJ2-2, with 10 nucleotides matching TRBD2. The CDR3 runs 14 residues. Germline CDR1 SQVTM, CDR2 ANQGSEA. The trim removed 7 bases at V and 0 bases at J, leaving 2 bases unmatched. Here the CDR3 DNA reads TGCAGCGGGGGACTAGCGACGAACACCGGGGAGCTGTTTTTT. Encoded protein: CSGGLATNTGELFF.

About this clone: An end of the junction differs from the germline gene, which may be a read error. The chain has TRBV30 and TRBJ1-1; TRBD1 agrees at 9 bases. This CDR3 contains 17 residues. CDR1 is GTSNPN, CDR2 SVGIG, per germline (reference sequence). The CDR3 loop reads CDWSVLGDRVKDTEAFF. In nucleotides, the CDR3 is TGTGACTGGAGTGTGTTAGGGGACAGGGTGAAAGACACTGAAGCTTTCTTT.

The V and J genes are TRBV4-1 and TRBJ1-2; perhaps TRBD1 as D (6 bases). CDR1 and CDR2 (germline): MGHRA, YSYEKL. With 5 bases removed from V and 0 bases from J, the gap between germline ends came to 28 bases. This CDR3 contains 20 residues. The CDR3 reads CASSFSKSTGRVKPNYGYTF. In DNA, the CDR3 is TGCGCCAGCAGCTTCTCTAAATCGACAGGCAGGGTGAAGCCTAACTATGGCTACACCTTC.

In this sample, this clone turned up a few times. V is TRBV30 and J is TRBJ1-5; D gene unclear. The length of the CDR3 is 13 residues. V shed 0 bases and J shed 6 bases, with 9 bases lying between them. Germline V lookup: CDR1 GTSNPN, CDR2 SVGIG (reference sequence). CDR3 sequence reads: CAWSVKVRQPQHF. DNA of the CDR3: TGTGCCTGGAGTGTAAAGGTCCGTCAGCCCCAGCATTTT.

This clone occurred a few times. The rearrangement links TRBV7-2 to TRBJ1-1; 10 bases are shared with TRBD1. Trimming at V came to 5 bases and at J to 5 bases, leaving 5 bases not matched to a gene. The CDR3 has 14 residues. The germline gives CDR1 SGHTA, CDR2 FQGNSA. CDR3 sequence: CASSKTGGETEAFF. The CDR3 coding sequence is TGTGCCAGCAGCAAGACAGGGGGCGAGACTGAAGCTTTCTTT.

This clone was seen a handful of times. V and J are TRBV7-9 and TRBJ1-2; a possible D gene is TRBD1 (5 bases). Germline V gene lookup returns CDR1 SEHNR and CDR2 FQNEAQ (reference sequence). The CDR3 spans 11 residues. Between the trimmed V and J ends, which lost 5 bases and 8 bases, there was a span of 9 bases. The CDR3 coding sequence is TGTGCCAGCAGCAAGACAGACGGCTACACCTTC. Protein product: CASSKTDGYTF.

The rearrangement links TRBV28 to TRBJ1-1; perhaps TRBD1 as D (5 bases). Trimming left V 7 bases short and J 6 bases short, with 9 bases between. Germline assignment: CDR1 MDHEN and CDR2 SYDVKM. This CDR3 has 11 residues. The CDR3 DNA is TGTGCCAGCAAGGGGTGGGCTGAAGCTTTCTTT. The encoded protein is CASKGWAEAFF.

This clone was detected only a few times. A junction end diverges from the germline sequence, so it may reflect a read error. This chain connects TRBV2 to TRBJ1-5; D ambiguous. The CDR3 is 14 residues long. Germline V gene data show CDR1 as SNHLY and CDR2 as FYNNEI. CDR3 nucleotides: TGTGCCAGCAGCGAAGCCCCTAGCAATCAGCCCCAGCATTTT. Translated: CASSEAPSNQPQHF.

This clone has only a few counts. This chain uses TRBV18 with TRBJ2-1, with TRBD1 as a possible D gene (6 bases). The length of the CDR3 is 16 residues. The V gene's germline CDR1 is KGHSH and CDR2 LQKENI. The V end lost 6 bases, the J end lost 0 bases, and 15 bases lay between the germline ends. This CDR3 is CASSVQGTSSYNEQFF. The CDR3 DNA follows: TGTGCCAGCTCGGTGCAGGGGACCAGCTCCTACAATGAGCAGTTCTTC.

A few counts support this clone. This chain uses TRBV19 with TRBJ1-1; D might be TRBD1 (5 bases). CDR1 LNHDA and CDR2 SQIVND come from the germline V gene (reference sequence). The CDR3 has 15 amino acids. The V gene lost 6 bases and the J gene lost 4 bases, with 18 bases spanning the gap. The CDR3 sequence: CASSKIRDFSTEAFF. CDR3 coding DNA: TGTGCCAGTAGCAAAATCCGGGACTTCAGCACTGAAGCTTTCTTT.

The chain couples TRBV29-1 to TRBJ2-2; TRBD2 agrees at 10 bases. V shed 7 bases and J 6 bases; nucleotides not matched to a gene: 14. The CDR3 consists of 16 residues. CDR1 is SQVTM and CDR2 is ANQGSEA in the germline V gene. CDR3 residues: CSATIIAGGFSGELFF. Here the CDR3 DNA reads TGCAGCGCCACCATTATAGCGGGAGGTTTTTCCGGGGAGCTGTTTTTT.

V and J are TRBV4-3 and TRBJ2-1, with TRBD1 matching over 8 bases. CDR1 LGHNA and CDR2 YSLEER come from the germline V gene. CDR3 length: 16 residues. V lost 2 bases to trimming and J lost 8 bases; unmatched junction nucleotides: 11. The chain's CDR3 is CASSQRRRTGSYEQFF. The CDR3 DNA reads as TGCGCCAGCAGCCAAAGACGAAGGACAGGGAGTTATGAGCAGTTCTTC.

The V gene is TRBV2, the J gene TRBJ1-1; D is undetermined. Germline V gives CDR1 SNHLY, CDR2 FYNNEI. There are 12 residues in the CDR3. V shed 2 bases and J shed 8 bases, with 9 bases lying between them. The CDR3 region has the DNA TGTGCCAGCAGTGAATTTGTGACCGAAGCTTTCTTT. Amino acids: CASSEFVTEAFF.

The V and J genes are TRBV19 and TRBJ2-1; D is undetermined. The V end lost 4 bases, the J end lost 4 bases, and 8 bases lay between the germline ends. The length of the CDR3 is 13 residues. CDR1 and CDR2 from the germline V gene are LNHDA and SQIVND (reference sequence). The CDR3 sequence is CASSTAGYNEQFF. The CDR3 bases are TGTGCCAGTAGTACTGCCGGTTACAATGAGCAGTTCTTC. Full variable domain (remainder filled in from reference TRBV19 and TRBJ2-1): DGGITQSPKYLFRKEGQNVTLSCEQNLNHDAMYWYRQDPGQGLRLIYYSQIVNDFQKGDIAEGYSVSREKKESFPLTVTSAQKNPTAFYLCASSTAGYNEQFFGPGTRLTVL.

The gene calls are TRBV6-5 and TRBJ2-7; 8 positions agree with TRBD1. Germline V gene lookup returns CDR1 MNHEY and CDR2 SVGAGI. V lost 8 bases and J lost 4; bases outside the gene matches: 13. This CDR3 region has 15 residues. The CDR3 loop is CASLALGTGLYEQYF. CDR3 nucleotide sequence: TGTGCCAGCCTCGCCTTAGGGACAGGACTTTACGAGCAGTACTTC.

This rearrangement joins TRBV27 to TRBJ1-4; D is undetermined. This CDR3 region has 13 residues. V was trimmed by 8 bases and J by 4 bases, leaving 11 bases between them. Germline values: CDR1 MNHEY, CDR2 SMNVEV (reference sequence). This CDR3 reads CASAWSNNEKLFF. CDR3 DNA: TGTGCCAGCGCCTGGAGTAATAATGAAAAACTGTTTTTT.

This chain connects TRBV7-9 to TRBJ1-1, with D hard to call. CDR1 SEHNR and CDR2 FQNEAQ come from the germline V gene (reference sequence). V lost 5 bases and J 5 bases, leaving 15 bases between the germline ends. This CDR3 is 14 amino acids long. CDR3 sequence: CASSPGPMTTEAFF. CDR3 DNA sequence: TGTGCCAGCAGCCCCGGACCTATGACGACTGAAGCTTTCTTT. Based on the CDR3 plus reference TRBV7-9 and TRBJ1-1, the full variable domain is DTGVSQNPRHKITKRGQNVTFRCDPISEHNRLYWYRQTLGQGPEFLTYFQNEAQLEKSRLLSDRFSAERPKGSFSTLEIQRTEQGDSAMYLCASSPGPMTTEAFFGQGTRLTVV.

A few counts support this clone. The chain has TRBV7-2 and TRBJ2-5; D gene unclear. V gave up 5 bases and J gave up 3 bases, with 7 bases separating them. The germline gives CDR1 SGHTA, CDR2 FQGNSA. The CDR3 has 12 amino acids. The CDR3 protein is CASSRMEETQYF. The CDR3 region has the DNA TGTGCCAGCAGCCGCATGGAAGAGACCCAGTACTTC. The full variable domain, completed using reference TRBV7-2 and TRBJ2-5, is GAGVSQSPSNKVTEKGKDVELRCDPISGHTALYWYRQSLGQGLEFLIYFQGNSAPDKSGLPSDRFSAERTGGSVSTLTIQRTQQEDSAVYLCASSRMEETQYFGPGTRLLVL.

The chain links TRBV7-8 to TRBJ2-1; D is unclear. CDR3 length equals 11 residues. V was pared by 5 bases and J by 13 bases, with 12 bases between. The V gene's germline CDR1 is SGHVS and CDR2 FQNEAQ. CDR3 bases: TGTGCCAGCAGCCCCGGAATCACCCAGTTCTTC. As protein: CASSPGITQFF.

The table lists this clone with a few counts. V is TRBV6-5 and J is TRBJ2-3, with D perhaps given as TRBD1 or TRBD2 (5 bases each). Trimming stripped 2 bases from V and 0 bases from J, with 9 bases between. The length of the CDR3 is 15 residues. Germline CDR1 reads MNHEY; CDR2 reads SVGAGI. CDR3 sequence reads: CASSYQGTSTDTQYF. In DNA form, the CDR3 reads TGTGCCAGCAGTTACCAAGGGACCAGCACAGATACGCAGTATTTT.

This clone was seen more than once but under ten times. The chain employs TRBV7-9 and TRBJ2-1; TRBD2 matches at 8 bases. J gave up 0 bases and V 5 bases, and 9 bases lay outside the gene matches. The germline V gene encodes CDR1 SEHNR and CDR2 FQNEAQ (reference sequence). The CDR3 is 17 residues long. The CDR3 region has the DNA TGTGCCAGCAGCCACCCGCTAGCGGGCGTCTCCTACAATGAGCAGTTCTTC. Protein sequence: CASSHPLAGVSYNEQFF.

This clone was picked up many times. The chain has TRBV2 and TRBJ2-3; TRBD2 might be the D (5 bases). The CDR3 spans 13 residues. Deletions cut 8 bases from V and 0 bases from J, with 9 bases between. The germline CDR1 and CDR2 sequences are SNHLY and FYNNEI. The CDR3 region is CASGLGSTDTQYF. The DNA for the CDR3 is TGTGCCAGCGGACTGGGAAGCACAGATACGCAGTATTTT.

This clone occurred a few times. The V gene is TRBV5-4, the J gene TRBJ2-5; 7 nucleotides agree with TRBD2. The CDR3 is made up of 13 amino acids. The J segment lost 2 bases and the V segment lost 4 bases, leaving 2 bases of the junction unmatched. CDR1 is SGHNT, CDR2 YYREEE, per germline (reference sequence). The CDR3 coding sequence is TGTGCCAGCAGCGGGACTACGCAAGAGACCCAGTACTTC. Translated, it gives CASSGTTQETQYF.

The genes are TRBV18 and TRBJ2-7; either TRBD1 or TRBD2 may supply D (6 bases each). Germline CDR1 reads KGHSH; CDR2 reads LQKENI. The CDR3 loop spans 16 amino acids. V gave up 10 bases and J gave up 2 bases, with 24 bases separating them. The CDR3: CATGARARGRTYEQYF. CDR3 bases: TGTGCCACGGGGGCACGGGCCAGGGGACGAACCTACGAGCAGTACTTC.

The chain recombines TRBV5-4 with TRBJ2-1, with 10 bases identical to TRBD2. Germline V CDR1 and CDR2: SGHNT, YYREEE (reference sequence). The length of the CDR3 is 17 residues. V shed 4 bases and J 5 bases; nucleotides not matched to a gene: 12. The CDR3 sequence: CASSQIPGLARDNEQFF. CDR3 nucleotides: TGTGCCAGCAGCCAAATCCCGGGACTAGCGAGAGACAATGAGCAGTTCTTC.

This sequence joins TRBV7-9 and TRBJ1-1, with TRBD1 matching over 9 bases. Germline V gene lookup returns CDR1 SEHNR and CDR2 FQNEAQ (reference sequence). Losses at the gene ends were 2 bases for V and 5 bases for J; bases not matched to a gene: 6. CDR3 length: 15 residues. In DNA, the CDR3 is TGTGCCAGCAGCTTACGCGACAGGGGGAGGACTGAAGCTTTCTTT. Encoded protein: CASSLRDRGRTEAFF.